This passage covers 2 T cell receptor beta chains from one sample sequenced in a study of regulatory T cells in long-lasting Graves disease. The sample's time point: persistent/refractory GD, antithyroid drugs over 5 years with positive TRAb. Generation of the TCR library employed RNA extracted from PBMCs. For TCR beta, libraries came from iRepertoire HTBI primers and Arm-PCR of CDR3 regions. TCRdb re-called the multiplex PCR reads with MiXCR, one entry per CDR3 protein. The sample records about 430,000 distinct CDR3 sequences, roughly a fifth being singletons. Sequenced material: peripheral blood mononuclear cells (PBMCs), taken when the disease was refractory, from a patient treated with antithyroid drugs. Receptor source: a female donor with Graves disease.

In this sample, this clonotype turned up many times. V usage is TRBV7-8 and J usage is TRBJ1-6, with TRBD1 identical over 10 bases. Trimming removed 4 bases from V and 9 bases from J; junction bases left unmatched: 3. This CDR3 contains 14 residues. Germline CDR1 and CDR2: SGHVS and FQNEAQ. The chain's CDR3 is CASSSTGGSSPLHF. DNA for the CDR3: TGTGCCAGCAGCTCGACAGGGGGCTCTTCACCCCTCCACTTT.

The chain joins TRBV7-6 to TRBJ1-5; D remains unclear. Looked up from germline, CDR1 is SGHVS and CDR2 is FNYEAQ. Deletions cut 1 base from V and 7 bases from J, with 11 bases between. This CDR3 region has 14 residues. CDR3 loop: CASSLDGAAQPQHF. As DNA, the CDR3 is TGTGCCAGCAGCTTAGACGGAGCCGCCCAGCCCCAGCATTTT.